This T cell receptor beta chain was obtained from a study of a mutant IDH1 vaccine in newly diagnosed glioma. About the study: Radiotherapy alone preceded vaccination by 4-6 weeks; alternatively, vaccination started with temozolomide cycles. Most had both radiotherapy and temozolomide beforehand; others had only one. Study results and limitations: The vaccine induced immune responses, and these occurred in 80% to 95% of patients.

Remarks on this clone: Its antigen is undetermined.

Data came from immunoSEQ multiplex PCR; TCRdb stores just in-frame clones and leaves some out. This sample has about 25,000 clones, with roughly two thirds found just once. Described time point: week 11, during vaccination. The investigators gave 300 ug of mutant IDH1 20-mer peptide in each vaccine dose, together with topical imiquimod. In every donor, the tumor was a new WHO grade 3 or 4 IDH1-mutant, ATRX-lost astrocytoma. V gave up 4 bases and J gave up 3 bases; unmatched junction bases: 7. Germline V CDR1 and CDR2: SGDLS, YYNGEE. The CDR3 length is 15 residues. The chain links TRBV9 to TRBJ2-1; 7 bases are shared with TRBD2. Sequenced material: peripheral blood mononuclear cells (PBMCs), taken from a glioma patient whose treatment included an IDH1 peptide vaccine. This receptor was obtained from a man younger than 35 with glioma. Some clones in this sample may be carry-over from other donors' samples. Here the CDR3 reads CASSPEGGSYNEQFF. CDR3 in DNA: TGTGCCAGCAGCCCCGAGGGCGGGAGCTACAATGAGCAGTTCTTC.